This T cell receptor beta chain appears in the sequencing data of a study of CD8 T cells in Susac syndrome. A quantity of roughly 0.5 to 1 ug RNA underwent reverse transcription using random hexamers. TCRdb fed the immunoSEQ multiplex PCR reads into MiXCR, producing one record per CDR3 protein. Among around 200,000 distinct CDR3 sequences, around 95% were seen once, and the ten largest hold around 0.08%. The CDR3 has 15 residues. The ends were cut back, 5 bases at V and 0 bases at J, with 13 bases in the middle. Germline V CDR1 and CDR2: GTSNPN, SVGIG (reference sequence). The material sequenced was CD4+ T cells from PBMCs. This sequence was found in a human donor with multiple sclerosis. The chain has TRBV30 and TRBJ2-2; perhaps TRBD2 as D (6 bases). The CDR3 loop reads CAWAFGGTNTGELFF. CDR3 nucleotide sequence: TGTGCCTGGGCCTTTGGAGGGACGAACACCGGGGAGCTGTTTTTT.